The 25 T cell receptor beta chains reported below all come from one sample, sequenced in a study of somatic mutations in cytotoxic T cells in rheumatoid arthritis. Sequencing was performed with immunoSEQ multiplex PCR; in TCRdb, only in-frame clones are kept and a portion is missing. The data show about 15,000 clones, about four fifths seen once. Sequencing used CD8+ T cells sorted from blood. Receptors were obtained from an adult with rheumatoid arthritis.

The genes are TRBV2 and TRBJ2-1; tentative D call: TRBD1 (9 bases). The CDR3 spans 17 residues. Looked up from germline, CDR1 is SNHLY and CDR2 is FYNNEI. V lost 8 bases and J 3 bases, leaving 23 bases between the germline ends. As DNA, the CDR3 is TGTGCCAGCCCTGGGCGGGGGGACAGGGCAATCTACAATGAGCAGTTCTTC. This gives the protein CASPGRGDRAIYNEQFF.

This clone was observed a handful of times. This chain connects TRBV5-8 to TRBJ1-2; TRBD1 matches 7 bases. The germline V gene encodes CDR1 SGHTS and CDR2 YDEGEE. The CDR3 runs 15 residues. Germline trimming cut 2 bases from V and 2 bases from J; bases unmatched to any gene: 6. CDR3 amino acids: CASSFGQGGNYGYTF. CDR3 DNA sequence: TGTGCCAGCAGCTTTGGGCAGGGGGGAAACTATGGCTACACCTTC.

The chain joins TRBV2 to TRBJ1-4; D not resolved. CDR1 and CDR2 from the germline V gene are SNHLY and FYNNEI. V gave up 1 base and J gave up 8 bases, with 14 bases separating them. The CDR3 has 15 residues. Here the CDR3 reads CASSEGFGVEEKLFF. The CDR3 bases are TGTGCCAGCAGTGAAGGGTTTGGGGTCGAAGAAAAACTGTTTTTT.

The J gene is TRBJ1-1, the V gene TRBV25-1; D is unresolved. Germline assignment: CDR1 MGHDK and CDR2 SYGVNS. Trimming left V 2 bases short and J 4 bases short, with 2 bases between. CDR3 length equals 11 residues. The CDR3 bases are TGTGCCAGCAGTGAAAGCACTGAAGCTTTCTTT. Protein: CASSESTEAFF.

The V gene is TRBV11-2, the J gene TRBJ2-7; D call uncertain. Trimming cost V 1 base and J 3 bases, with 7 bases left between them. Germline-derived CDR1 and CDR2 are SGHAT and FQNNGV. The CDR3 covers 13 residues. The CDR3 loop reads CASSLGEDYEQYF. The DNA of the CDR3 is TGTGCCAGCAGCTTAGGAGAGGACTACGAGCAGTACTTC.

This sequence joins TRBV4-1 and TRBJ2-2, with no clear D. V lost 1 base to trimming and J lost 4 bases, with 10 bases between them. The CDR3 is 15 amino acids. Per germline, CDR1 MGHRA and CDR2 YSYEKL. Here the CDR3 reads CASSQVNLLTGELFF. Written as DNA, the CDR3 is TGCGCCAGCAGCCAAGTTAACCTACTCACCGGGGAGCTGTTTTTT.

The count of this clone is one. This rearrangement joins TRBV28 to TRBJ2-5; 12 bases map to TRBD2. With V trimmed by 5 bases and J by 4 bases, 5 bases remained unmatched. This CDR3 spans 15 amino acids. Per germline, CDR1 MDHEN and CDR2 SYDVKM. CDR3: CASSVLAGGRETQYF. The CDR3, as DNA: TGTGCCAGCAGTGTACTAGCGGGAGGTCGAGAGACCCAGTACTTC.

V usage is TRBV5-1 and J usage is TRBJ1-1; D is possibly TRBD1 (6 bases). The V end was cut by 0 bases, the J end by 1 base, with 13 bases between. The CDR3 covers 16 residues. Germline assignment: CDR1 SGHRS and CDR2 YFSETQ. CDR3 amino acids: CASSLGPMGANTEAFF. CDR3 coding DNA: TGCGCCAGCAGCTTGGGTCCGATGGGGGCGAACACTGAAGCTTTCTTT.

The chain uses TRBV19 and TRBJ2-1; tentatively, D is TRBD1 (5 bases). Germline loops: CDR1 LNHDA, CDR2 SQIVND (reference sequence). The V gene lost 1 base and the J gene lost 0 bases, with 10 bases spanning the gap. The CDR3 is 16 amino acids. In DNA form, the CDR3 reads TGTGCCAGTAGTATAGGGGGCGGTAGCTCCTACAATGAGCAGTTCTTC. This encodes CASSIGGGSSYNEQFF.

This chain uses TRBV7-5 with TRBJ2-7; the D segment call TRBD2 is taken from the table without a DNA check. TRBV7-5 is assigned pseudogene status. The CDR3 covers 15 residues. CDR3 residues: CVRSPPSTGMGEQYF. The CDR3 DNA is TGTGTCAGAAGCCCTCCCTCGACCGGGATGGGCGAGCAGTACTTC.

The rearrangement links TRBV6-1 to TRBJ2-1; 12 nucleotides agree with TRBD2. Germline trimming cut 6 bases from V and 8 bases from J; bases unmatched to any gene: 8. The CDR3 is 15 residues long. CDR1 is MNHNS and CDR2 is SASEGT in the germline V gene. The CDR3 loop reads CASSVLAGGLDEQFF. The CDR3 region has the DNA TGTGCCAGCAGCGTACTAGCGGGGGGTTTAGATGAGCAGTTCTTC.

The rearrangement links TRBV19 to TRBJ1-5, with 8 bases fitting TRBD1. CDR1 is LNHDA, CDR2 SQIVND, per germline (reference sequence). V lost 6 bases to trimming and J lost 0 bases; unmatched junction nucleotides: 4. The CDR3 has 15 residues. For the CDR3, the DNA is TGTGCCAGTAGACTTGGACAGGGTAGCAATCAGCCCCAGCATTTT. Protein: CASRLGQGSNQPQHF.

V usage is TRBV29-1 and J usage is TRBJ2-7, with 7 nucleotides matching TRBD2. V was clipped by 6 bases and J by 0 bases; unmatched bases: 8. The CDR3 runs to 14 residues. Germline V CDR1 and CDR2: SQVTM, ANQGSEA. The CDR3 DNA is TGCAGCGTCTCCGGGACTACGAGCTCCTACGAGCAGTACTTC. Its protein product is CSVSGTTSSYEQYF.

The J gene is TRBJ2-5, the V gene TRBV28; the D gene is possibly TRBD2 (7 bases). The CDR3 is made up of 17 amino acids. Trimming took off 7 bases at V and 2 bases at J, with 23 bases between the two ends. Germline V lookup: CDR1 MDHEN, CDR2 SYDVKM. The CDR3 sequence is CASTTPGGGGGQETQYF. CDR3 DNA: TGTGCCAGCACCACTCCCGGGGGAGGGGGTGGACAAGAGACCCAGTACTTC. Looking up the rest from reference TRBV28 and TRBJ2-5 gives the full variable domain: DVKVTQSSRYLVKRTGEKVFLECVQDMDHENMFWYRQDPGLGLRLIYFSYDVKMKEKGDIPEGYSVSREKKERFSLILESASTNQTSMYLCASTTPGGGGGQETQYFGPGTRLLVL.

This chain links TRBV7-9 with TRBJ2-7; maybe TRBD1 (6 bases). V shed 5 bases and J shed 0 bases, with 17 bases lying between them. The CDR3 has 16 amino acids. Germline CDR1 and CDR2: SEHNR and FQNEAQ (reference sequence). This CDR3 is CASSPLPGEPSYEQYF. In nucleotides, the CDR3 is TGTGCCAGCAGCCCCCTTCCAGGGGAACCCTCCTACGAGCAGTACTTC.

V is TRBV6-6 and J is TRBJ2-7; maybe TRBD2 (5 bases). Per germline, CDR1 MNHNY and CDR2 SVGAGI (reference sequence). Trimming took 3 bases from V and 3 from J, leaving 9 bases between them. The CDR3 sequence is 13 residues long. CDR3 sequence reads: CASSYTSFYEQYF. The CDR3 nucleotides are TGTGCCAGCAGTTATACTAGTTTCTACGAGCAGTACTTC.

This chain uses TRBV29-1 with TRBJ2-7; no clear D gene. Germline CDR1 SQVTM, CDR2 ANQGSEA. This CDR3 is built from 14 residues. V lost 6 bases and J lost 0, with 15 bases in between. The CDR3 sequence: CSVSEDPGSYEQYF. In DNA, the CDR3 is TGCAGCGTCAGCGAGGATCCTGGCTCCTACGAGCAGTACTTC.

The chain joins TRBV5-6 to TRBJ2-1, with 8 bases that match TRBD2. This CDR3 is 18 amino acids long. Germline V gene sequence: CDR1 SGHDT, CDR2 YYEEEE. Trimming took 2 bases from V and 0 from J; bases not matched to a gene: 10. DNA of the CDR3: TGTGCCAGCAGCTTAGGGGCGGGGGGTCTCGGCTCCTACAATGAGCAGTTCTTC. This encodes CASSLGAGGLGSYNEQFF.

The V and J genes are TRBV7-9 and TRBJ1-5; 10 bases are a match to TRBD1. The CDR3 runs 15 residues. With 3 bases clipped from V and 7 bases from J, the junction kept 6 bases outside the gene matches. The germline V gene encodes CDR1 SEHNR and CDR2 FQNEAQ (reference sequence). The CDR3 bases are TGTGCCAGCAGCTTGACAGGGGGCGCCGGGCAGCCCCAGCATTTT. Translated, it gives CASSLTGGAGQPQHF.

This clone was seen just once. The V and J genes are TRBV2 and TRBJ2-5, with D perhaps matching TRBD2 (6 bases). Germline V CDR1 and CDR2: SNHLY, FYNNEI. This CDR3 has 14 amino acids. Deletions cut 4 bases from V and 0 bases from J, with 9 bases between. As DNA, the CDR3 is TGTGCCAGCAGTGGCCGGGGGTACCAAGAGACCCAGTACTTC. It is translated as CASSGRGYQETQYF. Full variable domain (rest looked up from reference TRBV2 and TRBJ2-5): EPEVTQTPSHQVTQMGQEVILRCVPISNHLYFYWYRQILGQKVEFLVSFYNNEISEKSEIFDDQFSVERPDGSNFTLKIRSTKLEDSAMYFCASSGRGYQETQYFGPGTRLLVL.

This clone turned up a few times. The J gene is TRBJ1-5, the V gene TRBV27; no reliable D call. V lost 4 bases and J 4 bases, leaving 11 bases between the germline ends. Germline CDR1 MNHEY, CDR2 SMNVEV (reference sequence). The CDR3 sequence is 14 residues long. CDR3 DNA: TGTGCCAGCAGTTCCTCAGTCAGGAATCAGCCCCAGCATTTT. The encoded protein is CASSSSVRNQPQHF.

The genes are TRBV14 and TRBJ1-2; D remains ambiguous. The V and J ends lost 4 bases and 4 bases respectively, with 10 bases between them. Germline loops: CDR1 SGHDN, CDR2 FVKESK. CDR3 size: 13 residues. CDR3 in DNA: TGTGCCAGCAGCCCCGGGGTTTCCTATGGCTACACCTTC. Translating it yields CASSPGVSYGYTF.

The chain employs TRBV30 and TRBJ2-3; a weak D match, TRBD2 (6 bases). V was shortened by 5 bases and J by 1 base, with 13 bases between the two germline ends. The CDR3 length is 14 residues. Germline V CDR1 and CDR2: GTSNPN, SVGIG (reference sequence). CDR3 protein: CAWFAASGTDTQYF. For the CDR3, the DNA is TGTGCCTGGTTCGCGGCTAGCGGCACAGATACGCAGTATTTT.

The rearrangement uses TRBV4-1 and TRBJ1-4, with D tentatively TRBD1 (6 bases). The CDR3 runs to 13 residues. The germline gives CDR1 MGHRA, CDR2 YSYEKL. V was clipped by 5 bases and J by 7 bases, with 11 bases between them. The CDR3 DNA sequence: TGCGCCAGCAGCACTCCGGGGGCTGAAAAACTGTTTTTT. It yields the protein CASSTPGAEKLFF.

The chain has TRBV11-3 and TRBJ2-1, with D possibly matching TRBD2 (6 bases). V lost 3 bases, J lost 8 bases, and 14 bases lay in between. In germline, CDR1 is SGHNT, CDR2 YENEEA. This CDR3 comprises 14 residues. The CDR3 DNA reads as TGTGCCAGCAGCTTCGGGAGAACCCGGGATGAGCAGTTCTTC. It specifies CASSFGRTRDEQFF. Full variable domain (remainder filled in from reference TRBV11-3 and TRBJ2-1): EAGVVQSPRYKIIEKKQPVAFWCNPISGHNTLYWYLQNLGQGPELLIRYENEEAVDDSQLPKDRFSAERLKGVDSTLKIQPAELGDSAVYLCASSFGRTRDEQFFGPGTRLTVL.